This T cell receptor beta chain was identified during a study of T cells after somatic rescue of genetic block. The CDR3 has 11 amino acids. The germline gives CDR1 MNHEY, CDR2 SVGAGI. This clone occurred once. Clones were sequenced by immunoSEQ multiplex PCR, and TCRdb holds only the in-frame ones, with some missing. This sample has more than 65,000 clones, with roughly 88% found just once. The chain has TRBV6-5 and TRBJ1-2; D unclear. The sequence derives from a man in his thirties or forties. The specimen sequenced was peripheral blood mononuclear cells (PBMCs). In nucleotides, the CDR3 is TGTGCGGGTGGCATGAACTATGGCTACACCTTC. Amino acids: CAGGMNYGYTF.